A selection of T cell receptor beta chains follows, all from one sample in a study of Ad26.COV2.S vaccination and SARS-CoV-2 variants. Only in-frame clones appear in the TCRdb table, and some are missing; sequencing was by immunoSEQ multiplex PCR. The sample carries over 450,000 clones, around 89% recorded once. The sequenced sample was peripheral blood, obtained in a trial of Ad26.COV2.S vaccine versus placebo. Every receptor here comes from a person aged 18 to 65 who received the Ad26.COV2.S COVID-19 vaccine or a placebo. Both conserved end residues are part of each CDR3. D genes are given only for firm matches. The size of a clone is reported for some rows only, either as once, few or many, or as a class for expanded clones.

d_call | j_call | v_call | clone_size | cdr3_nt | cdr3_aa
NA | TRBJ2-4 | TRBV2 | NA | TGTGCCAGCAGTGAGGCGTACATTCAGTACTTC | CASSEAYIQYF
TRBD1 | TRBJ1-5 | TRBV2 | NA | TGTGCCAGCAGTCCACAGGGGATCGCTCAGCCCCAGCATTTT | CASSPQGIAQPQHF
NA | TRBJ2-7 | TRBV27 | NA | TGTGCCAGCAGTTGGGGAGGGGGCAGTTACGAGCAGTACTTC | CASSWGGGSYEQYF
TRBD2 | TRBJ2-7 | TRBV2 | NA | TGTGCCAGCAGGGCCAGGTTAGCGGGAGCGTACTACGAGCAGTACTTC | CASRARLAGAYYEQYF
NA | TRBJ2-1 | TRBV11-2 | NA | TGTGCCAGCCTAGTCCCCCCGGGAGAGCAGTTCTTC | CASLVPPGEQFF
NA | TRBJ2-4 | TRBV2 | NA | TGTGCCAGCAGTGATTATCTCCGGGGCAAAAACATTCAGTACTTC | CASSDYLRGKNIQYF
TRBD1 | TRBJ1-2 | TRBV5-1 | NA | TGCGCCAGCAGCACGGGGGACAGAGGACCCTATAACTATGGCTACACCTTC | CASSTGDRGPYNYGYTF
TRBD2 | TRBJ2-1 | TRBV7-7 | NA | TGTGCTAGCAGCCTTCGATGGACTAGCGGGAGGGGCGGAAACAATGAGCAGTTCTTC | CASSLRWTSGRGGNNEQFF
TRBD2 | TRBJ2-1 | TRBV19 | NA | TGTGCCAGTAGTCGGACTAGCGGGGGGGTATGGAATGAGCAGTTCTTC | CASSRTSGGVWNEQFF
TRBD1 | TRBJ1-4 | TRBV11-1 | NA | TGTGCCAGCAGCCACGGGACAGCTAATGAAAAACTGTTTTTT | CASSHGTANEKLFF
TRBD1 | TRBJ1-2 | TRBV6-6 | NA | TGTGCCAGCAGTTCCGGACAGGGAACGGATGGCTACACCTTC | CASSSGQGTDGYTF
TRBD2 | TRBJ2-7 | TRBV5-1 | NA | TGCGCCAGCAGCTTGGGGACTAGCGGGACCAACGAGCAGTACTTC | CASSLGTSGTNEQYF
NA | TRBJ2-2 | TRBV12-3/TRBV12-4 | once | TGTGCCAGCAGTGTCACCGGGGAGCTGTTTTTT | CASSVTGELFF
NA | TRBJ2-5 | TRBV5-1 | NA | TGCGCCAGCAGCTTAGGGCGCGGACAAGAGACCCAGTACTTC | CASSLGRGQETQYF
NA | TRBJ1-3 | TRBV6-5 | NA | TGTGCCAGCAGTTACGGGGAGACTGGAAACACCATATATTTT | CASSYGETGNTIYF
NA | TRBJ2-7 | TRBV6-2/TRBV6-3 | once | TGTGCCAGCAGTATACCCTTCGACAGGAACGCCTACGAGCAGTACTTC | CASSIPFDRNAYEQYF
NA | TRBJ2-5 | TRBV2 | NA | TGTGCCAGCAGTAAACCGGGACCTCCTAAAGAGACCCAGTACTTC | CASSKPGPPKETQYF
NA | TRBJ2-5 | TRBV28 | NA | TGTGCCAGCAGTTTAGGGGCAGCGGGTGGCCGGGAGACCCAGTACTTC | CASSLGAAGGRETQYF
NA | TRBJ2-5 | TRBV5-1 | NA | TGCGCCAGCAGCCCCATTGGGGGGGCGAACCAAGAGACCCAGTACTTC | CASSPIGGANQETQYF
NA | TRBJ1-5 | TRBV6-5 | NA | TGTGCCAGCAGTTACCGACAGGATTTTCAGCCCCAGCATTTT | CASSYRQDFQPQHF
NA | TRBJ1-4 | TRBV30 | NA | TGTGCCTGGAGGACGGGATGGGGGGCAAGTGAAAAACTGTTTTTT | CAWRTGWGASEKLFF
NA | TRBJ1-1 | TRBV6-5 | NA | TGTGCCAGCAGTTACTCGAGGGCGAACACTGAAGCTTTCTTT | CASSYSRANTEAFF
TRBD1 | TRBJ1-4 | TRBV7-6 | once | TGTGCCAGCAGCTCCTTCCGGACAGGGCACGAAAAACTGTTTTTT | CASSSFRTGHEKLFF
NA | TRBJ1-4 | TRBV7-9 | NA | TGTGCCAGCAGCTTAGAGGGTTACCTTAATGAAAAACTGTTTTTT | CASSLEGYLNEKLFF
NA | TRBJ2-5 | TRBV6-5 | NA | TGTGCCAGCAGTAAACGACCTGAGGAGACCCAGTACTTC | CASSKRPEETQYF
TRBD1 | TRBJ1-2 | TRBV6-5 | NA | TGTGCCAGCAGTTCCCGGGGAGGGGGCGCGGATGGCTACACCTTC | CASSSRGGGADGYTF
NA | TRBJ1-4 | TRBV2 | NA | TGTGCCAGCAGTGGGGAAGGGGCTGTAAAACTGTTTTTT | CASSGEGAVKLFF
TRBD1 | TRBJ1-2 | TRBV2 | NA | TGTGCCAGCAGGGGGACAGATTCTAACTATGGCTACACCTTC | CASRGTDSNYGYTF
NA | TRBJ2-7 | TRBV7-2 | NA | TGTGCCAGCAGCTTAGCGGCCCAGGGGTACTACGAGCAGTACTTC | CASSLAAQGYYEQYF
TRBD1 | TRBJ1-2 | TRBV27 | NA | TGTGCCAGCAGTTTAATCCCCGGACAGGGAACCTATGGCTACACCTTC | CASSLIPGQGTYGYTF
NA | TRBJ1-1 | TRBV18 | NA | TGTGCCAGCTCGCCCGGGGACATAGAAGCTTTCTTT | CASSPGDIEAFF
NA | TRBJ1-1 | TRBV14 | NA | TGTGCCAGCAGCATCAAAAACCTACAGGGTGCTGAAGCTTTCTTT | CASSIKNLQGAEAFF
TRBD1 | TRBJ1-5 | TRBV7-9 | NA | TGTGCCAGCAGCTTAGGAGGGGACAGGATTATCAATCAGCCCCAGCATTTT | CASSLGGDRIINQPQHF
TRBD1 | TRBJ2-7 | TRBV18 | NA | TGTGCCAGCTCATCACAAAGCGTTGGGACAGACGAGCAGTACTTC | CASSSQSVGTDEQYF
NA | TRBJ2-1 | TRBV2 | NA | TGTGCCAGCAGTGCTTCGGGCGGCAATGAGCAGTTCTTC | CASSASGGNEQFF
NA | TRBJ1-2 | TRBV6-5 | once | TGTGCCAGCACCAGGGGATTTAACTATGGCTACACCTTC | CASTRGFNYGYTF
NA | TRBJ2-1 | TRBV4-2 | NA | TGTGCCAGCAGCCGTAGCGGCAGTAACAATGAGCAGTTCTTC | CASSRSGSNNEQFF
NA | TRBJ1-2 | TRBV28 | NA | TGTGCCAGCAGGAAAAGGGACGAATGGGGCGTATTTGGCTACACCTTC | CASRKRDEWGVFGYTF
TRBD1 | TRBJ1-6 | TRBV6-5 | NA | TGTGCCAGCAGGGACGGGACAGGTGACAATTCACCCCTCCACTTT | CASRDGTGDNSPLHF